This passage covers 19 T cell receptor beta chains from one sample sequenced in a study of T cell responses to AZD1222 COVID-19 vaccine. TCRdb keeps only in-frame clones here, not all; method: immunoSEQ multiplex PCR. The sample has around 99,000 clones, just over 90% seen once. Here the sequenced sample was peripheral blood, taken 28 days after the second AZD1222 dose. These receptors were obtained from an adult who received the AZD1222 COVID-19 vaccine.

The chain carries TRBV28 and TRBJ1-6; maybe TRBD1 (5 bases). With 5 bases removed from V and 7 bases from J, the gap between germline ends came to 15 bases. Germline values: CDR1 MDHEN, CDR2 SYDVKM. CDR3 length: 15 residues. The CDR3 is CASSARAVGNSPLHF. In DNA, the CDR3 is TGTGCCAGCAGTGCCAGGGCGGTCGGGAATTCACCCCTCCACTTT. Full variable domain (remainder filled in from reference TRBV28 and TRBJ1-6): DVKVTQSSRYLVKRTGEKVFLECVQDMDHENMFWYRQDPGLGLRLIYFSYDVKMKEKGDIPEGYSVSREKKERFSLILESASTNQTSMYLCASSARAVGNSPLHFGNGTRLTVT.

CDR3 bases: TGTGCCTGGAGTGTAACAGGGCACTACGAGCAGTACTTC. It codes for CAWSVTGHYEQYF. The V gene is TRBV30, the J gene TRBJ2-7, with D tentatively TRBD1 (6 bases). This CDR3 comprises 13 residues. V lost 0 bases, J lost 3 bases, and 9 bases lay in between. Germline CDR1 reads GTSNPN; CDR2 reads SVGIG (reference sequence).

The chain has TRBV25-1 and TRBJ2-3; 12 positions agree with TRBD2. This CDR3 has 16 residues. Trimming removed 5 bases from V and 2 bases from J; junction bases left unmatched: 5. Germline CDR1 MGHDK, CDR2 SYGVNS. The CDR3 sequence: CASSKTSGGITDTQYF. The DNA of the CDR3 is TGTGCCAGCAGTAAGACTAGCGGGGGTATCACAGATACGCAGTATTTT.

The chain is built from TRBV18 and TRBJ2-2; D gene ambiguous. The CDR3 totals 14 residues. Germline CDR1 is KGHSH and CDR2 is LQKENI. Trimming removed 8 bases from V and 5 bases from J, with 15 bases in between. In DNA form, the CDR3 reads TGTGCCAGCCAGTCGGACGGGCGAACCGGGGAGCTGTTTTTT. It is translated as CASQSDGRTGELFF.

CDR3 DNA sequence: TGTGCCAGCAGCCCGACGGCGGGGGAGGGGAACACTGAAGCTTTCTTT. Translation gives CASSPTAGEGNTEAFF. This chain joins TRBV2 and TRBJ1-1; D is perhaps TRBD1 (5 bases). CDR3 length: 16 residues. Germline V gene data show CDR1 as SNHLY and CDR2 as FYNNEI. V lost 6 bases to trimming and J lost 1 base, with 18 bases between them.

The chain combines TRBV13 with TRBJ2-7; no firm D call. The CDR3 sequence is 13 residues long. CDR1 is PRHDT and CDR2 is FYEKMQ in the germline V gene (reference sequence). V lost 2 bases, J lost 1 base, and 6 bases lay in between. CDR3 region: CASSLKSSYEQYF. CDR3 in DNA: TGTGCCAGCAGCTTAAAGTCTTCCTACGAGCAGTACTTC.

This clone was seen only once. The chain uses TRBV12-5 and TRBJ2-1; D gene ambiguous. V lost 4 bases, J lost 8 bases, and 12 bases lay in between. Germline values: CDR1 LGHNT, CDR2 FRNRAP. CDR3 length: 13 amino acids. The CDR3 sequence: CASGSPPIHEQFF. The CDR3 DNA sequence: TGTGCTAGTGGTTCGCCCCCTATTCATGAGCAGTTCTTC.

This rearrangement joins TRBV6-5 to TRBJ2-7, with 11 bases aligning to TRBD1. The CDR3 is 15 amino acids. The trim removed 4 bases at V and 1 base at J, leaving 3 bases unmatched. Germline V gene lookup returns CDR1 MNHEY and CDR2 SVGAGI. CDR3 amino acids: CASSSGTGGSYEQYF. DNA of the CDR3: TGTGCCAGCAGTTCCGGGACAGGGGGTTCCTACGAGCAGTACTTC.

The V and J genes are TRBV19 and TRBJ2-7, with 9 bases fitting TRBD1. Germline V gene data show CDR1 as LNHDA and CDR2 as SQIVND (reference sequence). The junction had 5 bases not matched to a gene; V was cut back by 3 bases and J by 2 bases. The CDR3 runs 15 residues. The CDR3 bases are TGTGCCAGTAGTATTGGCGGGACAGGGACCTACGAGCAGTACTTC. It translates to CASSIGGTGTYEQYF.

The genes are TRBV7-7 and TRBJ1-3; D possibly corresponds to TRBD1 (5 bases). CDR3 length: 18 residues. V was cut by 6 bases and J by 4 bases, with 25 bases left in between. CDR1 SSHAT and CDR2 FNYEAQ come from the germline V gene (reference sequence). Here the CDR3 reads CASSSHPGGAESGNTIYF. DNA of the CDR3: TGTGCCAGCAGTTCGCACCCCGGAGGGGCTGAATCCGGAAACACCATATATTTT.

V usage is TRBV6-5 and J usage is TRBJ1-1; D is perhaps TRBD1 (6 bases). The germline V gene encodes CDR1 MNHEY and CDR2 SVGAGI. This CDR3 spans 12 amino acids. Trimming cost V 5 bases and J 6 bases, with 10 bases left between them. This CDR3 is CASSIRGAEAFF. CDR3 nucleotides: TGTGCCAGCAGTATTAGGGGGGCTGAAGCTTTCTTT.

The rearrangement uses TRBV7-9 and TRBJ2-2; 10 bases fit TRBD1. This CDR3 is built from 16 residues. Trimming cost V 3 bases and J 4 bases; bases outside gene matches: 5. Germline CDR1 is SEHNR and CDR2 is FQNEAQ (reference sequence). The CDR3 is CASSFFGTGATGELFF. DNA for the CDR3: TGTGCCAGCAGCTTTTTCGGGACAGGGGCCACCGGGGAGCTGTTTTTT.

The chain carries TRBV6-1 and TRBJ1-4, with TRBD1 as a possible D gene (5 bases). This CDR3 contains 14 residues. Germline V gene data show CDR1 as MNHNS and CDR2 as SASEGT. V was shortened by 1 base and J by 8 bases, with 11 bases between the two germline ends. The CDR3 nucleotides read TGTGCCAGCAGTGAAGGCGCAGGGAGCGAAAAACTGTTTTTT. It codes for CASSEGAGSEKLFF.

CDR3: CASSSIAGEAYEQYF. CDR3 nucleotide sequence: TGTGCCAGCAGCTCAATAGCGGGAGAAGCTTACGAGCAGTACTTC. This chain joins TRBV11-2 and TRBJ2-7; TRBD2 matches 9 bases. The CDR3 runs 15 residues. V lost 4 bases and J lost 4; bases outside the gene matches: 8. Germline assignment: CDR1 SGHAT and CDR2 FQNNGV.

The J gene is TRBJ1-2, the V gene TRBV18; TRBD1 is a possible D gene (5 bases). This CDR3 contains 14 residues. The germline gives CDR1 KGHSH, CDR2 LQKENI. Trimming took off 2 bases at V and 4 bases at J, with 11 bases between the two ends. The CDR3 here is CASSPGAVGYGYTF. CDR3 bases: TGTGCCAGCTCACCAGGGGCCGTGGGCTATGGCTACACCTTC.

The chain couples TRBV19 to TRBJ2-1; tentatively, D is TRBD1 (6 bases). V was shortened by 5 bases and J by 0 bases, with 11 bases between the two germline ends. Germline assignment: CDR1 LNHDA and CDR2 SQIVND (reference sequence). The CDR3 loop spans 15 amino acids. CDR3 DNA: TGTGCCAGTAGTGCAACAGGGTTCTCCTACAATGAGCAGTTCTTC. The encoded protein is CASSATGFSYNEQFF. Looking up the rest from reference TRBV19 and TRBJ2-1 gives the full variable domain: DGGITQSPKYLFRKEGQNVTLSCEQNLNHDAMYWYRQDPGQGLRLIYYSQIVNDFQKGDIAEGYSVSREKKESFPLTVTSAQKNPTAFYLCASSATGFSYNEQFFGPGTRLTVL.

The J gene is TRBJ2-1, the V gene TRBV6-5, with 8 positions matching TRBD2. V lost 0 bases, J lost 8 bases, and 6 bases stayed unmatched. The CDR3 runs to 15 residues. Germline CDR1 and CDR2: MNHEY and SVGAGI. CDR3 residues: CASSYSSGRAYEQFF. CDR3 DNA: TGTGCCAGCAGTTACTCGTCCGGGAGGGCCTATGAGCAGTTCTTC.

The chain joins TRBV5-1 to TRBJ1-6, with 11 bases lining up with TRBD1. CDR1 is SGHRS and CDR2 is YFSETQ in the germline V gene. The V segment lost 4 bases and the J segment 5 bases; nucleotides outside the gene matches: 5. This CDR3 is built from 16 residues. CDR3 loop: CASSKGQGANNSPLHF. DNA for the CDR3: TGCGCCAGCAGCAAAGGACAGGGGGCGAATAATTCACCCCTCCACTTT.

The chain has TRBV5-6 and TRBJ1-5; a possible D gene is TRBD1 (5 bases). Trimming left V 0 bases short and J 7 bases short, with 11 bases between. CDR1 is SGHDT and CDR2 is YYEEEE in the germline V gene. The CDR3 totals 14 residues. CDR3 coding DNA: TGTGCCAGCAGCTTGGGGGGGTATTTCCAGCCCCAGCATTTT. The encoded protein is CASSLGGYFQPQHF.